The 23 T cell receptor beta chains below all came from one sample that was sequenced in a study of metastatic and nonmetastatic thyroid tumors. Among the patients, none had received any treatment before thyroid surgery. From the PCR reads, TCRdb re-called clones with MiXCR. The repertoire holds about 92,000 clones, with about 15% as singletons. Sequencing was carried out using blood. These receptors came from a female donor with papillary thyroid cancer or a benign thyroid nodule (not recorded which). Some clones in this sample may be carry-over from other donors' samples.

This clone was counted at least ten times. V is TRBV5-1 and J is TRBJ2-5; 12 nucleotides line up with TRBD2. Trimming removed 4 bases from V and 4 bases from J; junction bases left unmatched: 8. Germline V gives CDR1 SGHRS, CDR2 YFSETQ. The CDR3 has 16 residues. The CDR3 nucleotides read TGCGCCAGCAGCCAGACACTAGCGGGGGGCCCAGAGACCCAGTACTTC. Its protein is CASSQTLAGGPETQYF.

This clone was counted at least ten times. DNA of the CDR3: TGCAGTGCTGTGGGACAGAAAGAGACCCAGTACTTC. Amino acid sequence: CSAVGQKETQYF. The chain couples TRBV20-1 to TRBJ2-5; 7 positions match TRBD1. The CDR3 loop spans 12 amino acids. The V segment lost 5 bases and the J segment 3 bases; nucleotides outside the gene matches: 3. The germline V gene has CDR1 DFQATT and CDR2 SNEGSKA (reference sequence).

In DNA form, the CDR3 reads TGCAGTGCTTCTATAGCGGGGGGCTGGTGGGAGCAGTACTTC. Translating gives CSASIAGGWWEQYF. The chain combines TRBV20-1 with TRBJ2-7; the match to TRBD2 covers 10 bases. The germline V gene has CDR1 DFQATT and CDR2 SNEGSKA (reference sequence). The CDR3 extends over 14 amino acids. Losses at the gene ends were 5 bases for V and 7 bases for J; bases not matched to a gene: 11.

This clone was seen many times. The chain combines TRBV5-6 with TRBJ2-7; D might be TRBD1 (5 bases). Germline-derived CDR1 and CDR2 are SGHDT and YYEEEE. Trimming took 0 bases from V and 4 from J, leaving 14 bases between them. The CDR3 spans 15 residues. The CDR3, as DNA: TGTGCCAGCAGCTTGGGGGCAGGGCCTCTTTACGAGCAGTACTTC. Translating it yields CASSLGAGPLYEQYF. The whole variable domain, filled in from reference TRBV5-6 and TRBJ2-7, reads DAGVTQSPTHLIKTRGQQVTLRCSPKSGHDTVSWYQQALGQGPQFIFQYYEEEERQRGNFPDRFSGHQFPNYSSELNVNALLLGDSALYLCASSLGAGPLYEQYFGPGTRLTVT.

Ten or more counts support this clone. The J gene is TRBJ2-6, the V gene TRBV11-2; 7 nucleotides align to TRBD1. The CDR3 contains 19 residues. Unmatched junction bases numbered 13, after V lost 5 bases and J lost 0 bases. Germline CDR1 reads SGHAT; CDR2 reads FQNNGV. CDR3 in amino acids: CASSHLRRQGLSGANVLTF. CDR3 DNA: TGTGCCAGCAGCCATCTCCGACGACAGGGCCTCTCTGGGGCCAACGTCCTGACTTTC.

In this sample, this clone turned up a few times. V gene TRBV6-1 combines with J gene TRBJ2-7, with D tentatively TRBD1 (6 bases). The CDR3 is 15 residues long. The V end was cut by 7 bases, the J end by 0 bases, with 16 bases between. The germline V gene encodes CDR1 MNHNS and CDR2 SASEGT. CDR3 nucleotides: TGTGCCAGCATCACCCCCTGGACAGCCTCCTACGAGCAGTACTTC. Protein: CASITPWTASYEQYF.

This clone was recorded at least ten times. The J gene is TRBJ1-2, the V gene TRBV5-1; D is undetermined. Trimming pared 0 bases from V and 2 bases from J, leaving 8 bases between. Germline CDR1 is SGHRS and CDR2 is YFSETQ. CDR3 size: 14 residues. CDR3 sequence: CASSLEQSNYGYTF. In DNA form, the CDR3 reads TGCGCCAGCAGCTTGGAGCAGAGCAACTATGGCTACACCTTC. The whole variable domain, remainder taken from reference TRBV5-1 and TRBJ1-2, is KAGVTQTPRYLIKTRGQQVTLSCSPISGHRSVSWYQQTPGQGLQFLFEYFSETQRNKGNFPGRFSGRQFSNSRSEMNVSTLELGDSALYLCASSLEQSNYGYTFGSGTRLTVV.

This clone has a count of ten or more. This chain connects TRBV11-1 to TRBJ2-5; the match to TRBD1 covers 7 bases. Germline loops: CDR1 SGHAT, CDR2 FQDESV (reference sequence). The CDR3 spans 15 residues. V was clipped by 2 bases and J by 4 bases; unmatched bases: 7. Written as DNA, the CDR3 is TGTGCCAGCAGCTTAAGGGGGCTGGAACGAGAGACCCAGTACTTC. It translates to CASSLRGLERETQYF.

This clone was seen at least ten times. The rearrangement joins TRBV29-1 to TRBJ2-7; TRBD2 matches at 10 bases. The V gene end was trimmed by 7 bases and the J gene end by 0 bases; junction bases not matched to a gene: 3. The CDR3 totals 13 residues. Germline V lookup: CDR1 SQVTM, CDR2 ANQGSEA. The CDR3 sequence is CSARTSGSYEQYF. As DNA, the CDR3 is TGCAGCGCACGGACTAGCGGCTCCTACGAGCAGTACTTC.

Turning to this clone: One end of the junction is discordant with germline, which a read error may explain. The chain uses TRBV28 and TRBJ2-2; TRBD2 is a possible D gene (5 bases). The CDR3 sequence is 12 residues long. Germline values: CDR1 MDHEN, CDR2 SYDVKM. CDR3 in DNA: TGTGCCAGCAGCCCCCCCCCCGGGGTGCTGTTTTTT. It encodes CASSPPPGVLFF.

In its sample, this clone was seen a few times. This sequence joins TRBV28 and TRBJ2-7; D unclear. CDR1 is MDHEN and CDR2 is SYDVKM in the germline V gene. The CDR3 is 17 residues long. V was pared by 6 bases and J by 3 bases, with 24 bases between. The CDR3 is CASRVTSETENYYEQYF. The CDR3 DNA is TGTGCCAGCAGAGTCACGTCCGAGACGGAGAACTACTACGAGCAGTACTTC.

The sample holds many counts of this clone. This sequence joins TRBV27 and TRBJ2-7; no clear D. V lost 0 bases to trimming and J lost 0 bases, with 9 bases between them. The germline gives CDR1 MNHEY, CDR2 SMNVEV (reference sequence). This CDR3 is 15 amino acids long. CDR3 nucleotides: TGTGCCAGCAGTTTATCGGGCCTATTCTCCTACGAGCAGTACTTC. As protein: CASSLSGLFSYEQYF.

This clone was detected many times. DNA for the CDR3: TGCAGTGCCAGGGGAGTTCTGAGCAATCAGCCCCAGCATTTT. Encoded protein: CSARGVLSNQPQHF. V is TRBV20-1 and J is TRBJ1-5; D perhaps matches TRBD1 (6 bases). V was trimmed by 6 bases and J by 1 base, leaving 13 bases between them. CDR1 and CDR2 (germline): DFQATT, SNEGSKA (reference sequence). The CDR3 extends over 14 amino acids.

The chain combines TRBV5-1 with TRBJ2-5, with D unclear. V lost 4 bases and J lost 3, with 13 bases in between. The length of the CDR3 is 14 residues. Germline V gene data show CDR1 as SGHRS and CDR2 as YFSETQ. The CDR3 loop reads CASSELSFKETQYF. The DNA of the CDR3 is TGCGCCAGCAGCGAACTCTCCTTCAAAGAGACCCAGTACTTC. The full variable domain, rest sourced from reference TRBV5-1 and TRBJ2-5, is KAGVTQTPRYLIKTRGQQVTLSCSPISGHRSVSWYQQTPGQGLQFLFEYFSETQRNKGNFPGRFSGRQFSNSRSEMNVSTLELGDSALYLCASSELSFKETQYFGPGTRLLVL.

This clone was detected only a few times. A much bigger clone sits one base away, suggesting this may be a read error. J is TRBJ2-7 and V is TRBV4-2, with 9 bases fitting TRBD2. The CDR3 totals 16 residues. CDR1 is LGHNA, CDR2 YNFKEQ, per germline. The CDR3 DNA is TGTGCCAGCATCCAAGCGGCTTCTAGCGGGGCATACGAGCAGTACTTC. Protein sequence: CASIQAASSGAYEQYF.

In this sample, this clone turned up many times. The CDR3 nucleotides read TGTGCCAGCAGCTTAGGAAGCGGGGGTACGTACGAGCAGTACTTC. Translated, it gives CASSLGSGGTYEQYF. The V call is TRBV7-9, the J call TRBJ2-7; 8 bases line up with TRBD2. V was pared by 1 base and J by 4 bases, with 6 bases of the junction left unmatched. From germline, CDR1 is SEHNR and CDR2 FQNEAQ (reference sequence). The CDR3 is 15 amino acids. The full variable domain, in which reference TRBV7-9 and TRBJ2-7 provide the parts outside the CDR3, is DTGVSQNPRHKITKRGQNVTFRCDPISEHNRLYWYRQTLGQGPEFLTYFQNEAQLEKSRLLSDRFSAERPKGSFSTLEIQRTEQGDSAMYLCASSLGSGGTYEQYFGPGTRLTVT.

With regard to this clone: A much larger clone differs from this one at a single base, so this may be a read error. The chain employs TRBV29-1 and TRBJ2-7; D is uncertain. Germline V lookup: CDR1 SQVTM, CDR2 ANQGSEA. The V and J ends lost 3 bases and 0 bases respectively, with 12 bases between them. This CDR3 comprises 14 residues. CDR3 in amino acids: CSVELWSGSYEQYF. CDR3 in DNA: TGCAGCGTTGAGCTGTGGTCTGGCTCCTACGAGCAGTACTTC.

This clone has ten or more counts. The junction differs from germline at one of its ends, possibly a read error. The genes are TRBV6-2 or TRBV6-3 and TRBJ2-7; D is possibly TRBD1 (5 bases). Germline-derived CDR1 and CDR2 are MNHEY and SVGEGT. The CDR3 totals 14 residues. In DNA, the CDR3 is TGTGCCAGCAGCTACTGGAACCAGGGCTACGAGCAGTACTTC. Protein: CASSYWNQGYEQYF.

This clone is medium-sized by share. V and J are TRBV2 and TRBJ1-2; TRBD1 might be the D (5 bases). The V end lost 4 bases, the J end lost 2 bases, and 11 bases lay between the germline ends. CDR3 length equals 14 residues. Germline lookup yields CDR1 SNHLY and CDR2 FYNNEI. The CDR3 is CASSAQGPNYGYTF. The CDR3 DNA follows: TGTGCCAGCAGTGCGCAGGGACCAAACTATGGCTACACCTTC.

This clone was observed at least ten times. The rearrangement uses TRBV10-1 and TRBJ1-5; D remains unclear. Germline loops: CDR1 WNHNN, CDR2 SYGVQD (reference sequence). Trimming pared 3 bases from V and 3 bases from J, leaving 18 bases between. CDR3 size: 17 residues. The chain's CDR3 is CASSDERPGRNNQPQHF. The CDR3 DNA sequence: TGCGCCAGCAGTGACGAGAGGCCAGGCCGGAACAATCAGCCCCAGCATTTT.

The gene calls are TRBV7-9 and TRBJ1-6; possibly TRBD1 for D (5 bases). The CDR3 is made up of 15 amino acids. The V gene's germline CDR1 is SEHNR and CDR2 FQNEAQ (reference sequence). The V and J ends lost 6 bases and 0 bases respectively, with 9 bases between them. The CDR3 DNA sequence: TGTGCCAGCAGTCAGGGAAGCTCCTATAATTCACCCCTCCACTTT. As protein: CASSQGSSYNSPLHF.

In the case of this clone: The junction departs from germline at one end; a sequencing error may be responsible. The gene calls are TRBV14 and TRBJ2-5; perhaps TRBD1 as D (6 bases). Germline values: CDR1 SGHDN, CDR2 FVKESK. This CDR3 spans 13 amino acids. The CDR3 is CASSPRGKETKYF. As DNA, the CDR3 is TGTGCCAGCAGCCCGAGGGGGAAAGAGACCAAGTACTTC.

A word on this clone: A much more abundant neighbour one base away suggests this may be a read error. This chain joins TRBV18 and TRBJ2-7; possibly TRBD2 for D (5 bases). V was cut by 6 bases and J by 6 bases, with 12 bases left in between. This CDR3 is built from 12 residues. Germline V gives CDR1 KGHSH, CDR2 LQKENI. This CDR3 is CASSPGVSEQYF. The DNA of the CDR3 is TGTGCCAGCTCCCCCGGGGTATCCGAGCAGTACTTC.